This T cell receptor (beta chain) was documented in a study of blood T cells in healthy people across ages. V lost 2 bases to trimming and J lost 2 bases, with 9 bases between them. The CDR3 is 14 amino acids. A second PCR of 7 to 11 cycles used a sample-barcoded 5' primer and a J-beta primer mix. TCRdb re-called the 5' RACE reads with MiXCR, one entry per CDR3 protein. The table includes about a million distinct CDR3 sequences, under 50% detected once. This clonotype was seen a single time. This sequence joins TRBV12-3 or TRBV12-4 and TRBJ1-2; D remains unclear. Sequenced material: blood. The TCR comes from a man aged 25 to 40 in good health. CDR3 DNA: TGTGCCAGCAGTTTAATGGGAGTAAACTATGGCTACACCTTC. Translated, it gives CASSLMGVNYGYTF.